This record concerns one TCR beta chain sequence. The sample belongs to a study of neoadjuvant nivolumab and ipilimumab in lung cancer. The germline V gene encodes CDR1 MGHRA and CDR2 YSYEKL. CDR3 length: 15 amino acids. V lost 1 base and J lost 6, with 15 bases in between. Clones were read by immunoSEQ multiplex PCR, and TCRdb kept only the in-frame ones, dropping some. The table has 30,000 or so clones, approximately 86% seen once; the top ten hold around 5%. The chain combines TRBV4-1 with TRBJ1-1, with D unresolved. The TCR sequence derives from an adult with non-small cell lung cancer. The sample here was tumor tissue, taken after neoadjuvant nivolumab, alone or with ipilimumab, at or shortly before surgery. CDR3 residues: CASSQVSLTSAEAFF. CDR3 nucleotides: TGCGCCAGCAGCCAAGTCAGTTTGACCAGTGCTGAAGCTTTCTTT.